This TCR beta chain is drawn from a study of PD-1 blockade in classical Hodgkin lymphoma. A note on this clone: The antigen remains unidentified.

Study results and caveats: Nivolumab initiation under 1 year post-ASCT meant exclusion. Healthy donors reportedly exceeded newly diagnosed patients in baseline TCR diversity. Similar baseline diversity was found in complete responders and newly diagnosed patients.

Time point in this sample: cycle 4 day 1 (C4D1), after 5 to 7 weeks of nivolumab. After autologous stem cell transplantation all patients relapsed, and prior brentuximab vedotin exposure differed between cohorts. The CDR3 has 13 residues. Germline lookup yields CDR1 SQVTM and CDR2 ANQGSEA. Trimming removed 5 bases from V and 0 bases from J, with 8 bases in between. The table came from immunoSEQ multiplex PCR; TCRdb's copy has only in-frame clones and leaves some out. The table lists roughly 9,100 clones, roughly 80% of them singletons. The specimen comprised peripheral blood mononuclear cells (PBMCs), sampled before the fourth cycle of nivolumab. The source is a human donor with classical Hodgkin lymphoma. The rearrangement joins TRBV29-1 to TRBJ1-5; D not certain. The CDR3 DNA reads TGCAGCGTTCGTCGAGATAGCAATCAGCCCCAGCATTTT. Amino acid sequence: CSVRRDSNQPQHF. Full variable domain (outside the CDR3, taken from reference TRBV29-1 and TRBJ1-5): SAVISQKPSRDICQRGTSLTIQCQVDSQVTMMFWYRQQPGQSLTLIATANQGSEATYESGFVIDKFPISRPNLTFSTLTVSNMSPEDSSIYLCSVRRDSNQPQHFGDGTRLSIL.